This T cell receptor beta chain was sequenced for a study of T cell clonality in common variable immunodeficiency. Study results and limitations: Compared with healthy controls, CVID subjects showed increased TCRbeta clonality, mostly in about a third. Fewer TCRbeta clones were shared among CVID subjects than controls. In common variable immunodeficiency, TCR beta chains reportedly carried fewer deletions and N-nucleotide insertions.

The V end was cut by 7 bases, the J end by 3 bases, with 11 bases between. The CDR3 length is 13 residues. In germline, CDR1 is SGHAT, CDR2 FQNNGV. Equal genomic DNA amounts from CVID and control samples were sequenced. Generated by immunoSEQ multiplex PCR, the TCRdb table keeps only in-frame clones and is missing some. The sample yields almost 20,000 clones, without any singletons. The sample holds many counts of this clone. Its antigen remains unidentified. The CDR3 end lies 3 residues beyond the end of the read and is filled in from the germline J gene. J is TRBJ2-3 and V is TRBV11-2; D might be TRBD1 (5 bases). The source is a human donor with common variable immunodeficiency. Input material: peripheral blood mononuclear cells. Partial CDR3 DNA: TGTGCCAGCATGGGGCAGGGTACAGATACG. Protein product: CASMGQGTDT. The full CDR3 sequence reads CASMGQGTDTQYF.